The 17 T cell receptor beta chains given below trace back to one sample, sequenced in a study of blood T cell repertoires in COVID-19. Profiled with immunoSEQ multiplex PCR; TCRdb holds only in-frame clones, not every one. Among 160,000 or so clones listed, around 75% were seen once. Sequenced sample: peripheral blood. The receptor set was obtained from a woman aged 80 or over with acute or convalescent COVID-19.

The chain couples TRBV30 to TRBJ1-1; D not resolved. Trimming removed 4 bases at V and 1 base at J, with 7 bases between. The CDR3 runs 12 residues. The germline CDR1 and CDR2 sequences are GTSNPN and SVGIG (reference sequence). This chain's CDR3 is CAWMRANTEAFF. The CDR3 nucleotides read TGTGCCTGGATGAGAGCGAACACTGAAGCTTTCTTT. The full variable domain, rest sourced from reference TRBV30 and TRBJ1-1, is SQTIHQWPATLVQPVGSPLSLECTVEGTSNPNLYWYRQAAGRGLQLLFYSVGIGQISSEVPQNLSASRPQDRQFILSSKKLLLSDSGFYLCAWMRANTEAFFGQGTRLTVV.

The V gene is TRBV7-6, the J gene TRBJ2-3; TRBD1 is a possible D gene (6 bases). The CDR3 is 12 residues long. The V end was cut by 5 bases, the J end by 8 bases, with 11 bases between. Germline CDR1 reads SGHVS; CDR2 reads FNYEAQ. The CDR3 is CASSDGQFTQYF. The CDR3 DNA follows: TGTGCCAGCAGCGATGGACAGTTTACGCAGTATTTT. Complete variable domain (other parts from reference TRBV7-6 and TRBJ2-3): GAGVSQSPRYKVTKRGQDVALRCDPISGHVSLYWYRQALGQGPEFLTYFNYEAQQDKSGLPNDRFSAERPEGSISTLTIQRTEQRDSAMYRCASSDGQFTQYFGPGTRLTVL.

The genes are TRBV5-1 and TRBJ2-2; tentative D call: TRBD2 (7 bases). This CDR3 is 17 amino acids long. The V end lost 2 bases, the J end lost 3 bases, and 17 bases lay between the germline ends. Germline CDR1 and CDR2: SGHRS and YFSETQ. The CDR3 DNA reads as TGCGCCAGCAGCTTACCCCGCCCGGGGGGCGACACCGGGGAGCTGTTTTTT. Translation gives CASSLPRPGGDTGELFF. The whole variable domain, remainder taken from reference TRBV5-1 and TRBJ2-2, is KAGVTQTPRYLIKTRGQQVTLSCSPISGHRSVSWYQQTPGQGLQFLFEYFSETQRNKGNFPGRFSGRQFSNSRSEMNVSTLELGDSALYLCASSLPRPGGDTGELFFGEGSRLTVL.

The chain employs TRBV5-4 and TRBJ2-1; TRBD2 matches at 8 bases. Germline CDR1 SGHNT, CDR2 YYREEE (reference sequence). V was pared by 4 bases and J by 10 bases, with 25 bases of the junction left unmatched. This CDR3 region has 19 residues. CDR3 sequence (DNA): TGTGCCAGCAGCCCGGGGGGGCCTAGCGGGCGATCGGTCCGGGTGGAGCAGTTCTTC. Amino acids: CASSPGGPSGRSVRVEQFF.

Written as DNA, the CDR3 is TGCGCCAGCAGCTTGGCAGGGACAGGGGATGACACTGAAGCTTTCTTT. Protein sequence: CASSLAGTGDDTEAFF. The V gene is TRBV5-1, the J gene TRBJ1-1; 10 nucleotides agree with TRBD1. V was pared by 0 bases and J by 3 bases, with 5 bases of the junction left unmatched. The CDR3 extends over 16 amino acids. CDR1 is SGHRS, CDR2 YFSETQ, per germline. The full variable domain, rest sourced from reference TRBV5-1 and TRBJ1-1, is KAGVTQTPRYLIKTRGQQVTLSCSPISGHRSVSWYQQTPGQGLQFLFEYFSETQRNKGNFPGRFSGRQFSNSRSEMNVSTLELGDSALYLCASSLAGTGDDTEAFFGQGTRLTVV.

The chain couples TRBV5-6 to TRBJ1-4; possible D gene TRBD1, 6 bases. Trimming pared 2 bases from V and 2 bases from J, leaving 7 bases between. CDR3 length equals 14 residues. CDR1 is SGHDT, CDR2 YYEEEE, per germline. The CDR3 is CASSLTGTNEKLFF. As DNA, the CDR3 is TGTGCCAGCAGCTTAACAGGGACTAATGAAAAACTGTTTTTT. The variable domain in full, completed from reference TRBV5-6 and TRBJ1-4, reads DAGVTQSPTHLIKTRGQQVTLRCSPKSGHDTVSWYQQALGQGPQFIFQYYEEEERQRGNFPDRFSGHQFPNYSSELNVNALLLGDSALYLCASSLTGTNEKLFFGSGTQLSVL.

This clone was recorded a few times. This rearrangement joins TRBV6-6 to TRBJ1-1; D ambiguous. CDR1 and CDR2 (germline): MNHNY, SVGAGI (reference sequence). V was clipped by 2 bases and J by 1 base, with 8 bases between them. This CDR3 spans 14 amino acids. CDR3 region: CASSYEQQNTEAFF. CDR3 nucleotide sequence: TGTGCCAGCAGTTACGAACAACAGAACACTGAAGCTTTCTTT.

The CDR3 DNA follows: TGTGCCAGCAGTGAAACAGGGGTGTGGGGAGCTTTCTTT. Translation: CASSETGVWGAFF. This chain joins TRBV6-1 and TRBJ1-1, with 7 bases lining up with TRBD1. This CDR3 is 13 amino acids long. Germline CDR1 and CDR2: MNHNS and SASEGT. V trimming: 2 bases; J trimming: 10 bases; junction bases outside the gene matches: 7.

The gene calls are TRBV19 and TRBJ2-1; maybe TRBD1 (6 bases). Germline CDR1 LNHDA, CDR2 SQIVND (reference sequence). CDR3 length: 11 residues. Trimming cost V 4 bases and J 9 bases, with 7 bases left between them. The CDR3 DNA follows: TGTGCCAGTAGTACCAGGGGTGAGCAGTTCTTC. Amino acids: CASSTRGEQFF.

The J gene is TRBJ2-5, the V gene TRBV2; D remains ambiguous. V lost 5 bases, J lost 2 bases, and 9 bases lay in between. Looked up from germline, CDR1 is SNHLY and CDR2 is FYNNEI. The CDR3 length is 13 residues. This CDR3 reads CASSPREQETQYF. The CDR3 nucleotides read TGTGCCAGCAGTCCTCGCGAGCAAGAGACCCAGTACTTC. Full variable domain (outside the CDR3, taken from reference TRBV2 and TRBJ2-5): EPEVTQTPSHQVTQMGQEVILRCVPISNHLYFYWYRQILGQKVEFLVSFYNNEISEKSEIFDDQFSVERPDGSNFTLKIRSTKLEDSAMYFCASSPREQETQYFGPGTRLLVL.

The CDR3 nucleotides are TGCGCCAGCAGAGAAACAGGGACCTACGAGCAGTACTTC. Translation: CASRETGTYEQYF. The chain has TRBV5-1 and TRBJ2-7; D possibly corresponds to TRBD1 (6 bases). CDR3 length equals 13 residues. V gave up 5 bases and J gave up 2 bases, with 11 bases separating them. CDR1 is SGHRS, CDR2 YFSETQ, per germline.

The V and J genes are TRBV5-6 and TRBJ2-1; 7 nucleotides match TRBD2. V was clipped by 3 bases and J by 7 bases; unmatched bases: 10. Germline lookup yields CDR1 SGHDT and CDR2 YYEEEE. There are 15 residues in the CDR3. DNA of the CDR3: TGTGCCAGCAGCTGGCCAGCGGGAAACCAGAATGAGCAGTTCTTC. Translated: CASSWPAGNQNEQFF.

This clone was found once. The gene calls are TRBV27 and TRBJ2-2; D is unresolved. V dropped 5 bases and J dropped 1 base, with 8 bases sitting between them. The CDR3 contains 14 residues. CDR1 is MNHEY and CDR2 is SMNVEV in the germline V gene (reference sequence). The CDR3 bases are TGTGCCAGCAGTATATGGAGGAACACCGGGGAGCTGTTTTTT. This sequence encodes CASSIWRNTGELFF.

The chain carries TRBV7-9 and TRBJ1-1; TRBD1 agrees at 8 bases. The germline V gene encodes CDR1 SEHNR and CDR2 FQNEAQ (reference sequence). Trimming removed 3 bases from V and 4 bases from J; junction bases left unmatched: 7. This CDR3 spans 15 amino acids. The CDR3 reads CASSFPRTGRTEAFF. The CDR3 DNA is TGTGCCAGCAGCTTCCCCAGGACAGGGCGCACTGAAGCTTTCTTT.

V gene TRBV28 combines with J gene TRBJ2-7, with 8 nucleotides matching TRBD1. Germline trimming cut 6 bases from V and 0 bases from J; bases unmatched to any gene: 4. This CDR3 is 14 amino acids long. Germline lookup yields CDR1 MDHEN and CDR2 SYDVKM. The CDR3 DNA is TGTGCCAGCAGGGACAGGGTGGCCTCCTACGAGCAGTACTTC. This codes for CASRDRVASYEQYF.

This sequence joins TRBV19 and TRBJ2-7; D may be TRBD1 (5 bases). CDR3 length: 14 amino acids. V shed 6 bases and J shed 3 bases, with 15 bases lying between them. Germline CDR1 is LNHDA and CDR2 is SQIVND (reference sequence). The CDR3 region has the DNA TGTGCCAGTAGAGTAGGGCAGGGAAGCTACGAGCAGTACTTC. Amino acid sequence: CASRVGQGSYEQYF.

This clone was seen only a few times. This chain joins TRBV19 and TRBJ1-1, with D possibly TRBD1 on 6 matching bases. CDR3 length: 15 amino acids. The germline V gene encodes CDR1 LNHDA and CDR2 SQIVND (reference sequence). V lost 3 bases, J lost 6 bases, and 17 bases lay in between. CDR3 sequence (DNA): TGTGCCAGTAGTATGGGGGACACCTCACACGCTGAAGCTTTCTTT. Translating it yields CASSMGDTSHAEAFF.